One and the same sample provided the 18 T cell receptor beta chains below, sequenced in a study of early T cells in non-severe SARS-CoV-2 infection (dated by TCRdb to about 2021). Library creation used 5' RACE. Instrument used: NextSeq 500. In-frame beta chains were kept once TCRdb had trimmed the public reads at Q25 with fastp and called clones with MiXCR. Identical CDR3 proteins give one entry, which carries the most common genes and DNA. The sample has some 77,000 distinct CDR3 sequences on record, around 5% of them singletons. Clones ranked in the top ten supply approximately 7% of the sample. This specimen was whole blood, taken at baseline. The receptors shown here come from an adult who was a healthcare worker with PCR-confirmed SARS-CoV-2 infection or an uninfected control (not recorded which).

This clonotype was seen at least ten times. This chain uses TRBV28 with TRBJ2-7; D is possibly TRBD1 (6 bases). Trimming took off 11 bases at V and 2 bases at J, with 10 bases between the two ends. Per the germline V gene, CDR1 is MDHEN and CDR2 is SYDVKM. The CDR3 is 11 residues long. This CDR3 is CAARQAYEQYF. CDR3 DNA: TGTGCCGCTCGACAGGCCTACGAGCAGTACTTC.

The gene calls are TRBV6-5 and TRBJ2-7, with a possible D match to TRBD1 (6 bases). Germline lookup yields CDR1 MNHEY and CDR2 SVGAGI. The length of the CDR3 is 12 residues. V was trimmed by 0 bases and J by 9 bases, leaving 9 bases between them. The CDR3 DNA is TGTGCCAGCAGTTACTCTTCCAGGGGGCAGTACTTC. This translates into CASSYSSRGQYF.

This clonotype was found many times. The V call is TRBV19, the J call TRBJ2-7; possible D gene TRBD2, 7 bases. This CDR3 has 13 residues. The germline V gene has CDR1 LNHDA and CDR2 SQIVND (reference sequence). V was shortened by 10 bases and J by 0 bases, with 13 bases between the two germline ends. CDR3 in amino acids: CATGRGPSYEQYF. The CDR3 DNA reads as TGTGCCACCGGGCGGGGGCCCTCCTACGAGCAGTACTTC.

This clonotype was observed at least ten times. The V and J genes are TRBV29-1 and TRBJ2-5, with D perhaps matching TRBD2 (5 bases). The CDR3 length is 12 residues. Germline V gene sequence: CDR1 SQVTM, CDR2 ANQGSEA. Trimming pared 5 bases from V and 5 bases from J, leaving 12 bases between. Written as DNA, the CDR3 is TGCAGCGTTAGGCTTGGGGAGGAGACCCAGTACTTC. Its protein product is CSVRLGEETQYF.

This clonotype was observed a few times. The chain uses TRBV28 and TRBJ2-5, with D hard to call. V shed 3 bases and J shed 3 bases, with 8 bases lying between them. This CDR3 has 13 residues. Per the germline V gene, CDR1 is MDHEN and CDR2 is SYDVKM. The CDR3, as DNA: TGTGCCAGCAGTTTGGTATCCAAAGAGACCCAGTACTTC. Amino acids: CASSLVSKETQYF. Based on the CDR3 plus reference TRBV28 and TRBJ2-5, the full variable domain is DVKVTQSSRYLVKRTGEKVFLECVQDMDHENMFWYRQDPGLGLRLIYFSYDVKMKEKGDIPEGYSVSREKKERFSLILESASTNQTSMYLCASSLVSKETQYFGPGTRLLVL.

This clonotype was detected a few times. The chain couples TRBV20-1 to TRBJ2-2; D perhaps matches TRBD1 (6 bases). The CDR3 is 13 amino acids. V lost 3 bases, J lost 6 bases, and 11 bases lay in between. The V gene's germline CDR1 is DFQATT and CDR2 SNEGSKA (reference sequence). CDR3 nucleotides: TGCAGTGCTAGGACAGGAGGAGCCGGGGAGCTGTTTTTT. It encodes CSARTGGAGELFF.

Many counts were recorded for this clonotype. The CDR3 DNA reads TGCAGCGTTTCTATAGCGGGCGGATCCTACGAGCAGTACTTC. Amino acid sequence: CSVSIAGGSYEQYF. V gene TRBV29-1 combines with J gene TRBJ2-7, with 7 bases identical to TRBD2. CDR3 size: 14 residues. The J segment lost 1 base and the V segment lost 5 bases, leaving 8 bases of the junction unmatched. Germline-derived CDR1 and CDR2 are SQVTM and ANQGSEA.

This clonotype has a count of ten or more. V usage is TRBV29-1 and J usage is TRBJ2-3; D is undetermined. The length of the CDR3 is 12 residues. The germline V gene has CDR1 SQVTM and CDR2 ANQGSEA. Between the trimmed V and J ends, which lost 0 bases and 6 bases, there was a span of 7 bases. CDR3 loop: CSVEDLWDTQYF. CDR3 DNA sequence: TGCAGCGTTGAAGATCTCTGGGATACGCAGTATTTT.

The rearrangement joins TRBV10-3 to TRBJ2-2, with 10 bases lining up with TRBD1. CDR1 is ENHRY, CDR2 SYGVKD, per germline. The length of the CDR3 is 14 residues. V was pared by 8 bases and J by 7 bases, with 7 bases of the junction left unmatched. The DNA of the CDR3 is TGTGCCATCCGGAGGGACAGGGGAGGCGGGGAGCTGTTTTTT. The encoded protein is CAIRRDRGGGELFF.

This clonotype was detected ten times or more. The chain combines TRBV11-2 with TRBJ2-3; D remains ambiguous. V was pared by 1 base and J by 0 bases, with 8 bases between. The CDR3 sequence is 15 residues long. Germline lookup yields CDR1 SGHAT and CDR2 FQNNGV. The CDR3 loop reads CASSLATASTDTQYF. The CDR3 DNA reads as TGTGCCAGCAGCTTAGCGACGGCTAGCACAGATACGCAGTATTTT.

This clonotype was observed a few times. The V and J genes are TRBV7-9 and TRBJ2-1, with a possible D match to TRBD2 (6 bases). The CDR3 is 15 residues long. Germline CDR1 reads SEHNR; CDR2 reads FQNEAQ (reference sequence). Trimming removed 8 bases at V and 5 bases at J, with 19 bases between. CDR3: CASVPSGTSDNEQFF. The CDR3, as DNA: TGTGCCAGCGTCCCCTCTGGGACTTCGGACAATGAGCAGTTCTTC.

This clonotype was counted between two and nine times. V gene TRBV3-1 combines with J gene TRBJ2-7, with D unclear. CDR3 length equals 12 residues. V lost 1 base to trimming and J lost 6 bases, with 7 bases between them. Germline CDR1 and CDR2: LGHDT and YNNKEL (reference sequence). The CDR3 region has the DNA TGTGCCAGCAGCCAAGGGGGTGGCGAGCAGTACTTC. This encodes CASSQGGGEQYF.

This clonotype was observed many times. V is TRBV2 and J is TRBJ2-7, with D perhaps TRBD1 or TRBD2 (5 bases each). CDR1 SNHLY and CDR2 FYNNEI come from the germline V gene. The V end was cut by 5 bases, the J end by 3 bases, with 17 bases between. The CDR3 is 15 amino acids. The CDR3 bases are TGTGCCAGCAGTAGTGAGGGGACCCCACTCTACGAGCAGTACTTC. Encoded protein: CASSSEGTPLYEQYF.

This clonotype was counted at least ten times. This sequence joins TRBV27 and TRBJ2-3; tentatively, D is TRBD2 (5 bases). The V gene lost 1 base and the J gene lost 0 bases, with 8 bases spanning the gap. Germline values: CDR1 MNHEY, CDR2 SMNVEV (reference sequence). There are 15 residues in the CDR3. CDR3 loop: CASSLYGSSTDTQYF. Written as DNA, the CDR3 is TGTGCCAGCAGTTTATATGGGAGCAGCACAGATACGCAGTATTTT.

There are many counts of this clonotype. The CDR3 loop reads CASSRDRGETQYF. For the CDR3, the DNA is TGTGCCAGCAGCCGGGACAGGGGAGAGACCCAGTACTTC. This chain joins TRBV11-2 and TRBJ2-5; TRBD1 matches at 10 bases. The J segment lost 4 bases and the V segment lost 5 bases, leaving 1 base of the junction unmatched. The CDR3 spans 13 residues. Germline V gene sequence: CDR1 SGHAT, CDR2 FQNNGV.

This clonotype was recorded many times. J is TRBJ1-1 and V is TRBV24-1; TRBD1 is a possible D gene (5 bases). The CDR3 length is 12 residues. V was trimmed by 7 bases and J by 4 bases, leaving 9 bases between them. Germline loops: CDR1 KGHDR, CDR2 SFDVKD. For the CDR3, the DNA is TGTGCCACCAGGGGGGTAGGCACTGAAGCTTTCTTT. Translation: CATRGVGTEAFF.

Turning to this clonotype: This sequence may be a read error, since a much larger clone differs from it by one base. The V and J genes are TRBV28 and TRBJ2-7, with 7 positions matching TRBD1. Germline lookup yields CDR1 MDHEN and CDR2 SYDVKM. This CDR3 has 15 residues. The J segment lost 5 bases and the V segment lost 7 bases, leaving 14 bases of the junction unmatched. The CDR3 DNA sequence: TGTGCCAGCAAACATACCCCCGCGCAGGGGGACGAGCAGTACTTC. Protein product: CASKHTPAQGDEQYF.

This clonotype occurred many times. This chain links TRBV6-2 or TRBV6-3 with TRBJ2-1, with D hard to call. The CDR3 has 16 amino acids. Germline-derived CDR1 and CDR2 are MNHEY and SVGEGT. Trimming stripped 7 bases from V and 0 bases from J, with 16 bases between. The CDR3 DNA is TGTGCCAGCAATGGGGTTGGCGCGAGCTCCTACAATGAGCAGTTCTTC. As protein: CASNGVGASSYNEQFF.